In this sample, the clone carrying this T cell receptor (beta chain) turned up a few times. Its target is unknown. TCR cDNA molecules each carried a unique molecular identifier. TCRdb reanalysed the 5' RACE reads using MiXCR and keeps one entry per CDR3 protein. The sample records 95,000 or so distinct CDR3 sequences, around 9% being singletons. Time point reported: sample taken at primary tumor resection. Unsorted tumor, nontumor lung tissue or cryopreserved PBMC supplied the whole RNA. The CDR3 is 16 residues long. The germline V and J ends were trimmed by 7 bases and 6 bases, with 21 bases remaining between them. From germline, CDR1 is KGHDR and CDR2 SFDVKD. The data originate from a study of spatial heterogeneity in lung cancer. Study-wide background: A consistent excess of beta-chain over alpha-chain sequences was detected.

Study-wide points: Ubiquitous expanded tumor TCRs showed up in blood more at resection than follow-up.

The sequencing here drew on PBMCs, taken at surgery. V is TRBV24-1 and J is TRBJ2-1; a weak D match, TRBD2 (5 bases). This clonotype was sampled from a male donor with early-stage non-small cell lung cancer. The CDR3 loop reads CATSGMNRGTGNEQFF. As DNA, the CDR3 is TGTGCCACCAGCGGGATGAATCGGGGAACCGGCAATGAGCAGTTCTTC.